This TCR beta chain was recorded in a study of CD8+ T cells in alopecia areata. Treatment of the sample: oral pan-JAK inhibitor, 5-10 mg twice daily. Sequencing used cDNA as its template, made by extracting RNA and reverse transcribing it. Profiled with immunoSEQ multiplex PCR; TCRdb holds only in-frame clones, not every one. The sample lists about 270,000 clones, 60% occurring once. Germline CDR1 is SGHTA and CDR2 is FQGTGA. The CDR3 consists of 16 residues. Trimming removed 4 bases at V and 1 base at J, with 15 bases between. The chain carries TRBV7-3 and TRBJ2-3; no firm D call. Sequencing was performed on CD4+ T cells sorted from blood, taken at week 52, from a patient treated with tofacitinib. This sequence was found in a human donor with alopecia areata. DNA for the CDR3: TGTGCCAGCAGCTCTCCGTCTCGACGGGGCACAGATACGCAGTATTTT. This sequence encodes CASSSPSRRGTDTQYF.